Each of the 6 T cell receptor beta chains below was sequenced from the same sample in a study of blood T cell repertoires in COVID-19. Measured with immunoSEQ multiplex PCR; TCRdb has only the in-frame clones, and not every one. The sample records approximately 470,000 clones, approximately 83% being singletons. Input material: peripheral blood. The receptors originated from a human donor in a cohort sampled during active COVID-19.

The chain couples TRBV5-1 to TRBJ2-7; 9 bases agree with TRBD2. V lost 5 bases to trimming and J lost 6 bases; unmatched junction nucleotides: 6. CDR3 length: 13 amino acids. CDR1 and CDR2 (germline): SGHRS, YFSETQ. This CDR3 is CASRTGLAGEQYF. CDR3 DNA: TGCGCCAGCAGGACGGGACTAGCCGGCGAGCAGTACTTC.

This sequence joins TRBV5-1 and TRBJ1-1; D is uncertain. CDR3 size: 15 residues. In germline, CDR1 is SGHRS, CDR2 YFSETQ. V was cut by 0 bases and J by 1 base, with 10 bases left in between. In DNA, the CDR3 is TGCGCCAGCAGCTTGGAGCCCAGGTCGAACACTGAAGCTTTCTTT. Its protein is CASSLEPRSNTEAFF.

This clone was observed a single time. The chain carries TRBV5-6 and TRBJ2-2; D may be TRBD1 (6 bases). This CDR3 spans 17 amino acids. Germline CDR1 SGHDT, CDR2 YYEEEE. Trimming took 0 bases from V and 1 from J, leaving 13 bases between them. CDR3 protein: CASSLAQDSKNTGELFF. DNA for the CDR3: TGTGCCAGCAGCTTGGCCCAGGACAGTAAGAACACCGGGGAGCTGTTTTTT.

This sequence joins TRBV18 and TRBJ2-1; 7 bases are shared with TRBD2. The germline V gene has CDR1 KGHSH and CDR2 LQKENI. V shed 4 bases, J shed 13 bases, and the junction held 10 bases outside the gene matches. This CDR3 contains 13 residues. CDR3 residues: CASSLLADQDQFF. The CDR3 coding sequence is TGTGCCAGCTCACTTCTAGCGGACCAAGACCAGTTCTTC.

CDR3 in amino acids: CASSEGDNLNTEAFF. CDR3 DNA sequence: TGCGCCAGCAGTGAGGGGGACAATTTGAACACTGAAGCTTTCTTT. The chain combines TRBV10-2 with TRBJ1-1, with a possible D match to TRBD1 (6 bases). V was pared by 2 bases and J by 0 bases, with 10 bases between. From germline, CDR1 is WSHSY and CDR2 SAAADI. This CDR3 is built from 15 residues.

The rearrangement joins TRBV5-1 to TRBJ1-4, with 10 bases matching TRBD1. V lost 2 bases and J lost 8; bases outside the gene matches: 9. The CDR3 loop spans 16 amino acids. CDR1 is SGHRS and CDR2 is YFSETQ in the germline V gene. CDR3 sequence: CASSFTGTGVREKLFF. The DNA of the CDR3 is TGCGCCAGCAGCTTTACCGGGACAGGGGTTCGAGAAAAACTGTTTTTT.